The entry that follows covers one T cell receptor beta chain sequence. The data originate from a study of blood T cell repertoires in COVID-19. Study in general: Both acute and convalescent COVID-19 samples were obtained from the United States, Italy and Spain.

Per the original data handling: Amplified reference gene primers provided the basis for estimating nucleated cell counts. Assay used: immunoSEQ multiplex PCR; TCRdb lists only in-frame clones, some missing. D and trimming were read from the DNA, whereas the V and J calls and clone size are those reported in that table. The sample holds 400,000 to 450,000 clones; approximately 88% are singletons and the top ten take around an eighth. Enrolled during active infection, Seattle patients were then followed longitudinally. V trimming: 4 bases; J trimming: 3 bases; junction bases outside the gene matches: 3. The V gene's germline CDR1 is SGHDT and CDR2 YYEEEE. The CDR3 is 13 amino acids.

The chain recombines TRBV5-6 with TRBJ1-1; 7 nucleotides match TRBD1. The TCR was taken from a woman aged 45-65 years with COVID-19, enrolled during active disease. Sequencing was done on a sample of peripheral blood. CDR3 DNA sequence: TGTGCCAGCAGCGTGGGACAGTACACTGAAGCTTTCTTT. Amino acids: CASSVGQYTEAFF.